A selection of T cell receptor beta chains follows, all from one sample in a study of T cells expressing NK-cell markers. One entry per CDR3 protein, without DNA, is what TCRdb gives after re-calling the 5' RACE reads. The repertoire table contains some 450,000 distinct CDR3 sequences. The source material was blood T cells: a sorted CD56 or NKG2C T cell subset, CD4+ or CD8+ T cells, or bulk PBMC T cells (not recorded which). These receptors all stem from a woman between 18 and 75 years old in good health. The CDR3 runs from the conserved cysteine through the conserved F or W.

J: TRBJ1-1
V: TRBV20-1
CDR3: CSARDVRDNMNTEAFF

J: TRBJ2-1
V: TRBV5-1
CDR3: CASSLSGGYNEQFF

J: TRBJ2-3
V: TRBV7-9
CDR3: CASTPGGHTDTQYF

J: TRBJ2-3
V: TRBV5-1
CDR3: CASTTLGGTDTQYF

J: TRBJ1-6
V: TRBV4-3
CDR3: CASSQGSGRVNSPLHF

J: TRBJ2-1
V: TRBV29-1
CDR3: CSPMGGERHNEQFF

J: TRBJ2-7
V: TRBV19
CDR3: CASSTGLAVAYEQYF

J: TRBJ1-2
V: TRBV29-1
CDR3: CSAGGGVVSGYTF

J: TRBJ1-6
V: TRBV6-1
CDR3: CASRPSDRDNSPLHF

J: TRBJ2-3
V: TRBV7-3
CDR3: CASSVTNEGDTQYF

J: TRBJ2-7
V: TRBV5-4
CDR3: CASSWGGTSVYEQYF

J: TRBJ1-4
V: TRBV18
CDR3: CASSLTRHTNEKLFF

J: TRBJ2-5
V: TRBV7-2
CDR3: CASTLGQRETQYF

J: TRBJ1-1
V: TRBV28
CDR3: CASSTRDRADFTEAFF

J: TRBJ2-3
V: TRBV27
CDR3: CASSSRTGGTDTQYF

J: TRBJ2-2
V: TRBV7-3
CDR3: CASSLLGQGPTGELFF

J: TRBJ2-5
V: TRBV2
CDR3: CASTLPGIGQETQYF